Listed below are T cell receptor beta chains from one sample, sequenced in a study of radiotherapy plus CTLA-4 blockade in lung cancer. Profiled with immunoSEQ multiplex PCR; TCRdb holds only in-frame clones, not every one. This table has 50,000 to 65,000 clones, almost 85% appearing once. The sample in question was peripheral blood, obtained from a patient treated with radiotherapy plus ipilimumab. The receptors were gathered from a human donor with non-small cell lung cancer whose response to radiotherapy plus ipilimumab could not be evaluated. The conserved cysteine and the conserved F or W are not part of the CDR3 here. The D gene is left open where the match is weak. Only part of the rows carry a size: once, few, many, or a class if the clone is expanded.

v_gene: TRBV7-7; abundance: -; d_gene: TRBD2; CDR3aa: ASSLGLGREAAYNEQF
v_gene: TRBV10-1; abundance: -; d_gene: TRBD2; CDR3aa: ASSRGGSTDTQY
v_gene: TRBV29-1; abundance: -; d_gene: TRBD2; CDR3aa: SVGYRGSSYNEQF
v_gene: TRBV29-1; abundance: -; d_gene: TRBD1; CDR3aa: SVEVGGAETQY
v_gene: TRBV5-6; abundance: -; d_gene: -; CDR3aa: ASGSFPRNLPSGANVLT
v_gene: TRBV25-1; abundance: -; d_gene: -; CDR3aa: ASSESRASGAGNQPQH
v_gene: TRBV25-1; abundance: -; d_gene: TRBD1; CDR3aa: ASSDPEGQGHGYT
v_gene: TRBV9; abundance: -; d_gene: TRBD2; CDR3aa: ASSAGTSGRRGELF
v_gene: TRBV7-9; abundance: -; d_gene: -; CDR3aa: ASSFAQGYTEAF
v_gene: TRBV2; abundance: once; d_gene: -; CDR3aa: ASSPQGLFSGNTIY
v_gene: TRBV19; abundance: -; d_gene: TRBD1; CDR3aa: ASSITGQVPGEQF
v_gene: TRBV28; abundance: -; d_gene: -; CDR3aa: ASSPAGGNTEAS
v_gene: TRBV2; abundance: -; d_gene: -; CDR3aa: ASSELTGELF
v_gene: TRBV7-2; abundance: once; d_gene: TRBD2; CDR3aa: ASSVSGSYEQY
v_gene: TRBV27; abundance: -; d_gene: TRBD1; CDR3aa: ASSFGQENNEQF
v_gene: TRBV6-1; abundance: -; d_gene: -; CDR3aa: ASSEAAGAQNQPQH
v_gene: TRBV5-1; abundance: -; d_gene: TRBD1; CDR3aa: ASKLTGGNEQF
v_gene: TRBV7-2; abundance: -; d_gene: TRBD2; CDR3aa: ASSSGKLAGGYNEQF
v_gene: TRBV6-5; abundance: -; d_gene: TRBD1; CDR3aa: ASRQPGQGTDTQY
v_gene: TRBV7-9; abundance: -; d_gene: TRBD1; CDR3aa: ASSRTGQEGNQPQH
v_gene: TRBV4-1; abundance: few; d_gene: -; CDR3aa: ASSLQGLNNQPQH
v_gene: TRBV6-5; abundance: -; d_gene: -; CDR3aa: ASSYRAGYGYT
v_gene: TRBV28; abundance: -; d_gene: TRBD1; CDR3aa: ASTDREAGYT
v_gene: TRBV7-2; abundance: -; d_gene: -; CDR3aa: ASSNPVGPQETQY
v_gene: TRBV2; abundance: -; d_gene: TRBD1; CDR3aa: ASSRKGQGTGELF
v_gene: TRBV2; abundance: -; d_gene: TRBD2; CDR3aa: ASSAGGSGVYNEQF
v_gene: TRBV2; abundance: -; d_gene: -; CDR3aa: ASSQDAGSFYNEQF
v_gene: TRBV27; abundance: medium-sized; d_gene: TRBD2; CDR3aa: ASCSVAGNSYEQY
v_gene: TRBV19; abundance: -; d_gene: TRBD1; CDR3aa: ASSQVQGASDTQY
v_gene: TRBV5-8; abundance: -; d_gene: -; CDR3aa: ASSTTGNTEAF
v_gene: TRBV6-4; abundance: -; d_gene: -; CDR3aa: ASSEAGGNQPQH
v_gene: TRBV4-3; abundance: -; d_gene: -; CDR3aa: ASSHELGGVNTGELF
v_gene: TRBV11-2; abundance: -; d_gene: -; CDR3aa: ASSHGLSYEQY
v_gene: TRBV5-1; abundance: -; d_gene: -; CDR3aa: ASSPGRIARGTDTQY
v_gene: TRBV19; abundance: -; d_gene: TRBD1; CDR3aa: ASRVPGQGNSPLH
v_gene: TRBV6-1; abundance: -; d_gene: TRBD2; CDR3aa: ASFFGRGGAYEQY
v_gene: TRBV7-9; abundance: -; d_gene: TRBD1; CDR3aa: ASSLAPDRGEKLF
v_gene: TRBV7-8; abundance: -; d_gene: TRBD1; CDR3aa: ASSPTGGSSYNSPLH
v_gene: TRBV5-4; abundance: -; d_gene: -; CDR3aa: ASSSPSGVVRTDTQY
v_gene: TRBV10-3; abundance: few; d_gene: -; CDR3aa: AISEGLPEAF
v_gene: TRBV7-9; abundance: -; d_gene: -; CDR3aa: ASIQGSGYEQY
v_gene: TRBV18; abundance: -; d_gene: -; CDR3aa: ASSPSGTATNTGELF
v_gene: TRBV5-6; abundance: few; d_gene: TRBD1; CDR3aa: ASSLPGQGAQETQY
v_gene: TRBV9; abundance: -; d_gene: TRBD2; CDR3aa: ASSVRSGRAVEQF
v_gene: TRBV5-1; abundance: -; d_gene: -; CDR3aa: ASSLAPGAKYEQY
v_gene: TRBV11-2; abundance: -; d_gene: -; CDR3aa: ASKTGRGGELF
v_gene: TRBV7-2; abundance: -; d_gene: -; CDR3aa: ASSLNPGPQGEQY
v_gene: TRBV28; abundance: few; d_gene: -; CDR3aa: ASSLRVNTEAF
v_gene: TRBV18; abundance: -; d_gene: TRBD2; CDR3aa: ASSPLAGMGNEQF
v_gene: TRBV6-1; abundance: -; d_gene: -; CDR3aa: ASRGQTSNQPQH
v_gene: TRBV6-1; abundance: -; d_gene: -; CDR3aa: ASSEVQASLIQY
v_gene: TRBV5-1; abundance: -; d_gene: TRBD1; CDR3aa: ASSEQGDSYT
v_gene: TRBV27; abundance: -; d_gene: -; CDR3aa: ASTPTLPGDTQY
v_gene: TRBV18; abundance: -; d_gene: -; CDR3aa: ASSPPVGMNTEAF
v_gene: TRBV14; abundance: -; d_gene: -; CDR3aa: ASSQAEPFARGSYEQY
v_gene: TRBV7-2; abundance: -; d_gene: -; CDR3aa: ASSRPGDSTDTQY
v_gene: TRBV6-1; abundance: -; d_gene: -; CDR3aa: ASSEFGQGGYTDTQY
v_gene: TRBV5-1; abundance: -; d_gene: TRBD1; CDR3aa: ASSLGTGVNEKLF